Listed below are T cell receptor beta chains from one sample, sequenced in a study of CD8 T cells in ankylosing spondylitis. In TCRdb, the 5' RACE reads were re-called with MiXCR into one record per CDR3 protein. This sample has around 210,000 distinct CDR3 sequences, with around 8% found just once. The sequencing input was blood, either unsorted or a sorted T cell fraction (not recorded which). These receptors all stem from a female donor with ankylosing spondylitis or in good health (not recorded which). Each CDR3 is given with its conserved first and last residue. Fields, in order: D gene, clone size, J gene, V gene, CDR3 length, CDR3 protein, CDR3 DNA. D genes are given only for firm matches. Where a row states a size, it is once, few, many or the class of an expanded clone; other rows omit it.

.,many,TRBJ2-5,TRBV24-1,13,CATSVQGGKTQYF,TGTGCCACCAGTGTTCAGGGGGGGAAGACCCAGTACTTC
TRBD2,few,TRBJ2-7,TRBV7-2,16,CASSLDSAGVRYEQYF,TGTGCCAGCAGCTTAGATTCTGCGGGAGTACGCTACGAGCAGTACTTC
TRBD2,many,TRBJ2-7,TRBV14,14,CASSIAGGTYEQYF,TGTGCCAGCTCCATAGCGGGAGGGACCTACGAGCAGTACTTC
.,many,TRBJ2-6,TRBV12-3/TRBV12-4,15,CASTPHGSGANVLTF,TGTGCCAGCACCCCCCACGGGTCTGGGGCCAACGTCCTGACTTTC
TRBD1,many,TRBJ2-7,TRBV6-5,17,CASSYSGLGTGNYEQYF,TGTGCCAGCAGTTACTCGGGGTTGGGGACAGGGAACTACGAGCAGTACTTC
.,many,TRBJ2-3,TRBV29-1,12,CSVPRSTDTQYF,TGCAGCGTCCCCCGATCCACAGATACGCAGTATTTT
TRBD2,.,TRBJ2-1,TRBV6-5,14,CASSYSTSRIEQFF,TGTGCCAGCAGTTACTCGACTAGCAGAATTGAGCAGTTCTTC
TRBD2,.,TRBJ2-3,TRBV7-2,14,CASSAGLGPDTQYF,TGTGCCAGCAGCGCCGGACTAGGCCCAGATACGCAGTATTTT
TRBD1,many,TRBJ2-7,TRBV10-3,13,CAISVQGRGEQYF,TGTGCCATCAGTGTACAGGGGAGAGGCGAGCAGTACTTC
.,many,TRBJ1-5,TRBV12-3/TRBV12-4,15,CASSLGGQRVLPQHF,TGTGCCAGCAGTTTAGGGGGGCAGAGAGTTTTGCCCCAGCATTTT
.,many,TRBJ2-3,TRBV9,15,CASSVRDKKTDTQYF,TGTGCCAGCAGCGTCCGGGACAAGAAGACAGATACGCAGTATTTT
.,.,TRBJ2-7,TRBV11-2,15,CASSLVTGVGYEQYF,TGTGCCAGCAGCTTGGTGACGGGTGTCGGGTACGAGCAGTACTTC
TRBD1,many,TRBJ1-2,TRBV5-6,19,CASSFLNRDRGRTNYGYTF,TGTGCCAGCAGCTTCCTTAACCGGGACAGGGGCCGGACTAACTATGGCTACACCTTC
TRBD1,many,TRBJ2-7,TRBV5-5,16,CASTVSPGQTSYEQYF,TGTGCCAGCACCGTCTCACCGGGACAGACATCCTACGAGCAGTACTTC
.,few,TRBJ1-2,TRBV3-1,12,CASSQGNYGYTF,TGTGCCAGCAGCCAGGGGAACTATGGCTACACCTTC
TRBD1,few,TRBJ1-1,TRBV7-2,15,CASSKQGAGGTEAFF,TGTGCCAGCAGCAAACAGGGGGCTGGTGGCACTGAAGCTTTCTTT
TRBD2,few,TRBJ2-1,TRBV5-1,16,CASSPPSGGAYNEQFF,TGCGCCAGCAGCCCGCCGAGCGGGGGGGCCTACAATGAGCAGTTCTTC
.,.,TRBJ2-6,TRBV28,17,CASSFGGKSSGANVLTF,TGTGCCAGCAGTTTCGGGGGAAAGAGCTCTGGGGCCAACGTCCTGACTTTC
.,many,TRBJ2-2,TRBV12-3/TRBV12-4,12,CASSWVAGELFF,TGTGCCAGCAGTTGGGTGGCCGGGGAGCTGTTTTTT
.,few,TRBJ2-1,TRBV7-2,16,CASSLQGSLGGLEQFF,TGTGCCAGCAGCTTACAAGGATCGTTGGGGGGTCTGGAGCAGTTCTTC
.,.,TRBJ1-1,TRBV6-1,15,CASSSAGGMDTEAFF,TGTGCCAGCTCCTCTGCCGGAGGGATGGACACTGAAGCTTTCTTT
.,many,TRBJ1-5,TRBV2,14,CASSVGSIDQPQHF,TGTGCCAGCAGTGTAGGGTCTATTGATCAGCCCCAGCATTTT
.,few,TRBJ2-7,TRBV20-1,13,CSASSVVSGEQYF,TGCAGTGCTAGTTCAGTGGTGAGCGGCGAGCAGTACTTC
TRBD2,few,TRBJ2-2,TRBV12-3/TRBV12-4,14,CASSWGLAVGELFF,TGTGCCAGCAGTTGGGGACTAGCGGTCGGGGAGCTGTTTTTT
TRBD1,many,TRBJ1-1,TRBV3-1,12,CASSPQGDGAFF,TGTGCCAGCAGCCCCCAGGGGGACGGGGCTTTCTTT